The entry that follows covers one T cell receptor beta chain sequence. Its specificity is unknown. The data belong to a study of T cells in Graves' hyperthyroidism and ophthalmopathy. Exclusion followed for patients with uncontrolled infection, other autoimmune disease, pregnancy or lactation. General observations from the study: Ophthalmopathy cases were set apart from stable hyperthyroidism by a 13 V-J model.

Trimming took off 3 bases at V and 4 bases at J, with 15 bases between the two ends. The CDR3 is 14 residues long. Looked up from germline, CDR1 is DFQATT and CDR2 is SNEGSKA (reference sequence). Amplification of TCR beta CDR3 regions used RNA as the template. When the TCR CDR3 underwent first-round RT-PCR, the HTBI primer set was used. TCRdb ran MiXCR on the multiplex PCR reads and lists one entry per CDR3 protein. The top ten hold 44% of the sample, which has approximately 510,000 distinct CDR3 sequences, 46% seen once. The sequenced sample was peripheral blood or thyroid tissue (not recorded which). This chain uses TRBV20-1 with TRBJ2-5, with D tentatively TRBD2 (6 bases). The TCR comes from an adult woman with Graves' disease, either hyperthyroidism or ophthalmopathy (not recorded which). CDR3: CSARAVAGGETQYF. CDR3 nucleotides: TGCAGTGCTAGGGCGGTTGCCGGGGGAGAGACCCAGTACTTC.